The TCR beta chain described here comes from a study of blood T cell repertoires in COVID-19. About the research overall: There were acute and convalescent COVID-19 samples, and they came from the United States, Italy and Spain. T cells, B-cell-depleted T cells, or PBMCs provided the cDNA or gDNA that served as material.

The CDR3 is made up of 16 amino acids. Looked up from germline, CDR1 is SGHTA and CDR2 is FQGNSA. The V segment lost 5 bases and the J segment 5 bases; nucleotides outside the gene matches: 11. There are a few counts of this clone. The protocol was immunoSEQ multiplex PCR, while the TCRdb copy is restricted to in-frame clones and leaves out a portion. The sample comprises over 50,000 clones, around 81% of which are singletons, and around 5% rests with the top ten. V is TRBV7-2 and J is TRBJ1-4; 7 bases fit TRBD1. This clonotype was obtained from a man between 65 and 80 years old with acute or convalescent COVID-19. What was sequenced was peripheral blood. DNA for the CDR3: TGTGCCAGCAGCGCCCCTGCCGGGACAGTGAATGAAAAACTGTTTTTT. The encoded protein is CASSAPAGTVNEKLFF.